This T cell receptor beta chain was recovered during a study of shared clonotypes between healthy human individuals. General study results and limits: Relative to clonotypes present in all four donors, those not shared had lower generation probabilities. Estimated richness was generally greater in naive than memory subsets.

Comment on this clone: Antigen: not known.

Generated by immunoSEQ multiplex PCR, the TCRdb table keeps only in-frame clones and is missing some. The sample consists of about 2.4 million clones, approximately 93% of them appearing once. The CDR3 runs 13 residues. Germline V gives CDR1 SGHDN, CDR2 FVKESK. The V end was cut by 1 base, the J end by 12 bases, with 15 bases between. Source material: naive CD4+ T cells from PBMCs. Subset specified: CD45RA+ positively selected. The receptor's source is a man aged 18 to 29 in good health. Some clones in this sample may be carry-over from other donors' samples. V is TRBV14 and J is TRBJ1-1; D gene ambiguous. The CDR3 here is CASSQGPSANTFF. The CDR3 bases are TGTGCCAGCAGCCAAGGCCCTTCGGCAAATACTTTCTTT.